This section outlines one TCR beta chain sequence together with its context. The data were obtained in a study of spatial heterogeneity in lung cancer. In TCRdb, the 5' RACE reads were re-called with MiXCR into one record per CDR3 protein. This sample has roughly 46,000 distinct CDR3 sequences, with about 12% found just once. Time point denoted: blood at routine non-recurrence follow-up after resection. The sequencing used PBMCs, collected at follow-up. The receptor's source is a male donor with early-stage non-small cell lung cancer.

This CDR3 is CASSLTLAGSTDTQYF. The CDR3 DNA follows: TGCGCCAGCAGCTTGACGCTAGCGGGGTCCACAGATACGCAGTATTTT. The V call is TRBV5-1, the J call TRBJ2-3; 9 nucleotides match TRBD2. Germline V CDR1 and CDR2: SGHRS, YFSETQ. The CDR3 sequence is 16 residues long. V lost 1 base to trimming and J lost 2 bases; unmatched junction nucleotides: 5.